The clone carrying this TCR beta chain was observed once. Original handling: By means of reference gene primer amplification, nucleated cell counts were estimated. The protocol was immunoSEQ multiplex PCR, while the TCRdb copy is restricted to in-frame clones and leaves out a portion. V, J and clone size reflect that table, while D and trimming were determined from the DNA. This table holds roughly 290,000 clones, roughly nine tenths found once. V gave up 3 bases and J gave up 8 bases; unmatched junction bases: 9. CDR3 length: 15 residues. Germline V gives CDR1 MNHNS, CDR2 SASEGT. The entry originates in a study of blood T cell repertoires in COVID-19. Study information: Sources were T cells, B-cell-depleted T cells, or PBMCs; the material itself was cDNA or gDNA.

Each participant's cohort was designated according to participant-reported clinical history. Sample: PBMCs or T cells enriched from blood (not recorded which). V and J are TRBV6-1 and TRBJ1-4, with 7 bases matching TRBD1. The clonotype originates from a woman in her forties who had recovered from COVID-19. The CDR3 nucleotides are TGTGCCAGCAGTGACCCAAACAGGGGAAACGAAAAACTGTTTTTT. Translating it yields CASSDPNRGNEKLFF.